This entry lists 25 T cell receptor beta chains sequenced from one sample in a study of blood T cell repertoires in COVID-19. The protocol was immunoSEQ multiplex PCR, while the TCRdb copy is restricted to in-frame clones and leaves out a portion. The profile covers about 160,000 clones, with over 75% appearing a single time and about 6% taken by the ten largest. The sample was PBMCs or T cells enriched from blood (not recorded which). The source is a man between 40 and 49 years old who had recovered from COVID-19.

Remarks on this clone: At the DNA level, this CDR3 is encoded by other sequences in the same sample as well. The rearrangement uses TRBV5-1 and TRBJ2-2; 7 bases fit TRBD2. This CDR3 has 15 residues. Germline-derived CDR1 and CDR2 are SGHRS and YFSETQ. The trim removed 0 bases at V and 4 bases at J, leaving 3 bases unmatched. CDR3 amino acids: CASSLAGGSTGELFF. The CDR3 nucleotides are TGCGCCAGCAGCTTGGCCGGGGGGAGCACCGGGGAGCTGTTTTTT.

This chain links TRBV6-2 or TRBV6-3 with TRBJ2-3; D possibly corresponds to TRBD2 (8 bases). This CDR3 has 16 amino acids. Per the germline V gene, CDR1 is MNHEY and CDR2 is SVGEGT. V lost 5 bases and J lost 8, with 23 bases in between. CDR3 bases: TGTGCCAGCAGTCCCATAGCGGGGACCCAGGGGGGTACGCAGTATTTT. It yields the protein CASSPIAGTQGGTQYF.

This chain connects TRBV5-4 to TRBJ2-2; 12 nucleotides match TRBD2. Germline CDR1 SGHNT, CDR2 YYREEE (reference sequence). This CDR3 comprises 17 residues. Trimming took 5 bases from V and 7 from J; bases not matched to a gene: 12. CDR3: CASSSIWTSGAGGELFF. DNA of the CDR3: TGTGCCAGCAGTTCAATATGGACTAGCGGGGCGGGCGGGGAGCTGTTTTTT.

The sample holds a few counts of this clone. The CDR3 sequence: CASSQSIGGVQPQHF. As DNA, the CDR3 is TGTGCCAGCAGCCAATCCATAGGGGGCGTTCAGCCCCAGCATTTT. The chain employs TRBV3-1 (or the pseudogene TRBV3-2) and TRBJ1-5, with 7 bases fitting TRBD1. Germline V gene data show CDR1 as LGHDT and CDR2 as YNNKEL (reference sequence). V lost 2 bases to trimming and J lost 6 bases; unmatched junction nucleotides: 7. There are 15 residues in the CDR3.

The chain has TRBV15 and TRBJ1-1; tentative D call: TRBD1 (5 bases). V shed 6 bases and J shed 4 bases, with 18 bases lying between them. This CDR3 contains 15 residues. Germline assignment: CDR1 LNHNV and CDR2 YYDKDF (reference sequence). CDR3 sequence reads: CATRAEAGIRTEAFF. The CDR3 bases are TGTGCCACCAGAGCTGAAGCAGGGATTCGCACTGAAGCTTTCTTT.

V gene TRBV27 combines with J gene TRBJ2-7; 7 bases are a match to TRBD1. After removal of 6 bases from V and 7 bases from J, the junction contained 12 bases not matched to a gene. This CDR3 is built from 14 residues. Germline V gives CDR1 MNHEY, CDR2 SMNVEV (reference sequence). The chain's CDR3 is CASSLQGLPPEQYF. In DNA form, the CDR3 reads TGTGCCAGCAGCCTACAGGGGTTACCCCCTGAGCAGTACTTC.

The rearrangement joins TRBV2 to TRBJ2-2; 11 nucleotides match TRBD2. V trimming: 7 bases; J trimming: 8 bases; junction bases outside the gene matches: 9. This CDR3 has 15 amino acids. CDR1 and CDR2 from the germline V gene are SNHLY and FYNNEI. The CDR3, as DNA: TGTGCCAGCATTATGACTAGCGGGGCCTCTGGGGAGCTGTTTTTT. This codes for CASIMTSGASGELFF. Variable domain in full (rest from reference TRBV2 and TRBJ2-2): EPEVTQTPSHQVTQMGQEVILRCVPISNHLYFYWYRQILGQKVEFLVSFYNNEISEKSEIFDDQFSVERPDGSNFTLKIRSTKLEDSAMYFCASIMTSGASGELFFGEGSRLTVL.

This sequence joins TRBV2 and TRBJ1-1, with no clear D. V lost 6 bases and J lost 4, with 15 bases in between. CDR1 and CDR2 (germline): SNHLY, FYNNEI. The CDR3 loop spans 14 amino acids. The CDR3 nucleotides are TGTGCCAGCAGCCCCGAGTACAGAAGCACTGAAGCTTTCTTT. Residues: CASSPEYRSTEAFF.

The chain links TRBV7-3 to TRBJ2-1; D ambiguous. CDR1 and CDR2 (germline): SGHTA, FQGTGA. V lost 2 bases to trimming and J lost 0 bases, with 8 bases between them. The CDR3 is made up of 15 amino acids. The CDR3 sequence is CASSLAVSSYNEQFF. The CDR3 DNA is TGTGCCAGCAGCTTAGCGGTCAGCTCCTACAATGAGCAGTTCTTC.

V usage is TRBV5-1 and J usage is TRBJ2-3; no clear D gene. Germline V gives CDR1 SGHRS, CDR2 YFSETQ. Trimming pared 0 bases from V and 8 bases from J, leaving 7 bases between. The CDR3 totals 12 residues. The CDR3 region has the DNA TGCGCCAGCAGCTTGGACCGGGTTACGCAGTATTTT. It codes for CASSLDRVTQYF.

This clone showed up just once. CDR3 region: CASSWDSYGYTF. The CDR3, as DNA: TGCGCCAGCAGCTGGGACAGCTATGGCTACACCTTC. The chain links TRBV5-1 to TRBJ1-2; 7 bases fit TRBD1. The CDR3 runs to 12 residues. The germline V gene has CDR1 SGHRS and CDR2 YFSETQ. The junction had 0 bases not matched to a gene; V was cut back by 3 bases and J by 4 bases. Drawing the rest from reference TRBV5-1 and TRBJ1-2, the complete variable domain is KAGVTQTPRYLIKTRGQQVTLSCSPISGHRSVSWYQQTPGQGLQFLFEYFSETQRNKGNFPGRFSGRQFSNSRSEMNVSTLELGDSALYLCASSWDSYGYTFGSGTRLTVV.

The chain employs TRBV7-9 and TRBJ1-5; D might be TRBD1 (6 bases). The CDR3 has 15 amino acids. The germline V and J ends were trimmed by 4 bases and 4 bases, with 14 bases remaining between them. The germline V gene has CDR1 SEHNR and CDR2 FQNEAQ (reference sequence). The CDR3 nucleotides are TGTGCCAGCAGCTCGGACCGGGACATAAATCAGCCCCAGCATTTT. Amino acids: CASSSDRDINQPQHF.

The chain recombines TRBV5-6 with TRBJ2-2; tentative D call: TRBD1 (7 bases). This CDR3 is 17 amino acids long. Trimming left V 1 base short and J 1 base short, with 14 bases between. Looked up from germline, CDR1 is SGHDT and CDR2 is YYEEEE. Here the CDR3 reads CASSLWRGQLNTGELFF. The CDR3 region has the DNA TGTGCCAGCAGCTTGTGGAGGGGACAGTTGAACACCGGGGAGCTGTTTTTT.

The chain has TRBV30 and TRBJ1-5; possible D gene TRBD1, 6 bases. Trimming took 6 bases from V and 5 from J, leaving 14 bases between them. The CDR3 has 13 residues. Germline V CDR1 and CDR2: GTSNPN, SVGIG (reference sequence). Written as DNA, the CDR3 is TGTGCCTGTAATAAACAGGGAGATCAGCCCCAGCATTTT. Translating it yields CACNKQGDQPQHF. The full variable domain, completed using reference TRBV30 and TRBJ1-5, is SQTIHQWPATLVQPVGSPLSLECTVEGTSNPNLYWYRQAAGRGLQLLFYSVGIGQISSEVPQNLSASRPQDRQFILSSKKLLLSDSGFYLCACNKQGDQPQHFGDGTRLSIL.

V is TRBV3-1 (or the pseudogene TRBV3-2) and J is TRBJ2-5; 13 bases are shared with TRBD2. Unmatched junction bases numbered 4, after V lost 1 base and J lost 5 bases. From germline, CDR1 is LGHDT and CDR2 YNNKEL (reference sequence). The CDR3 has 16 amino acids. The CDR3 sequence: CASSQALAGGQETQYF. The CDR3 DNA is TGTGCCAGCAGCCAAGCACTAGCGGGGGGGCAGGAGACCCAGTACTTC.

The chain links TRBV2 to TRBJ2-1; the match to TRBD1 covers 7 bases. The junction had 0 bases not matched to a gene; V was cut back by 0 bases and J by 4 bases. Germline V gene sequence: CDR1 SNHLY, CDR2 FYNNEI. This CDR3 region has 14 residues. This CDR3 reads CASSEAGQYNEQFF. CDR3 sequence (DNA): TGTGCCAGCAGTGAAGCGGGACAGTACAATGAGCAGTTCTTC.

Only one count was recorded for this clone. The chain has TRBV2 and TRBJ2-3; D may be TRBD2 (6 bases). From germline, CDR1 is SNHLY and CDR2 FYNNEI. With 3 bases removed from V and 1 base from J, the gap between germline ends came to 11 bases. The CDR3 loop spans 15 amino acids. CDR3: CASSDWGGGTDTQYF. DNA for the CDR3: TGTGCCAGCAGTGATTGGGGAGGTGGCACAGATACGCAGTATTTT.

This sequence joins TRBV7-8 and TRBJ1-1; possible D gene TRBD1, 5 bases. Deletions cut 1 base from V and 0 bases from J, with 15 bases between. The CDR3 runs 17 residues. The germline CDR1 and CDR2 sequences are SGHVS and FQNEAQ. The DNA of the CDR3 is TGTGCCAGCAGCTTAGGTATGACAGCCCTCATGAACACTGAAGCTTTCTTT. Its protein is CASSLGMTALMNTEAFF.

A few counts support this clone. A read error is possible here, since a much larger clone lies one base away. In nucleotides, the CDR3 is TGTGCCAGTTCCCTTGCCGGGGGCGGGGGGGCCGAGAGCCAGTACTTC. Translating it yields CASSLAGGGGAESQYF. The V call is TRBV19, the J call TRBJ2-5; 9 bases align to TRBD2. Germline lookup yields CDR1 LNHDA and CDR2 SQIVND (reference sequence). The CDR3 extends over 16 amino acids.

The rearrangement joins TRBV20-1 to TRBJ1-1; 7 positions agree with TRBD1. J was trimmed by 5 bases and V by 4 bases; bases with no gene match: 7. Germline V gene lookup returns CDR1 DFQATT and CDR2 SNEGSKA (reference sequence). This CDR3 has 13 amino acids. The CDR3 protein is CSAIDTRGTEAFF. For the CDR3, the DNA is TGCAGTGCTATTGATACCAGGGGGACTGAAGCTTTCTTT.

The chain joins TRBV4-2 to TRBJ1-5; 11 positions match TRBD1. The length of the CDR3 is 16 residues. Germline CDR1 reads LGHNA; CDR2 reads YNFKEQ. V was clipped by 4 bases and J by 6 bases; unmatched bases: 8. The CDR3 sequence is CASSPGQGATLQPQHF. DNA for the CDR3: TGTGCCAGCAGCCCAGGACAGGGGGCCACTCTTCAGCCCCAGCATTTT.

The chain links TRBV14 to TRBJ2-5, with TRBD1 as a possible D gene (6 bases). This CDR3 contains 16 residues. The V end was cut by 5 bases, the J end by 1 base, with 17 bases between. Germline V gives CDR1 SGHDN, CDR2 FVKESK. The CDR3 nucleotides are TGTGCCAGCAGCATACAGGGATCCCCGACCCAAGAGACCCAGTACTTC. This sequence encodes CASSIQGSPTQETQYF.

The rearrangement uses TRBV30 and TRBJ1-3, with D unclear. V was pared by 2 bases and J by 4 bases, with 9 bases between. The CDR3 covers 13 residues. The germline gives CDR1 GTSNPN, CDR2 SVGIG (reference sequence). The CDR3 spells CAWSPGGGNTIYF. The CDR3 DNA reads as TGTGCCTGGAGTCCCGGCGGGGGAAACACCATATATTTT.

The chain has TRBV2 and TRBJ2-3; D perhaps matches TRBD2 (5 bases). The V gene's germline CDR1 is SNHLY and CDR2 FYNNEI. The germline V and J ends were trimmed by 0 bases and 4 bases, with 11 bases remaining between them. The CDR3 totals 15 residues. CDR3 sequence reads: CASSEALGVADTQYF. The CDR3 coding sequence is TGTGCCAGCAGTGAAGCGCTGGGAGTAGCAGATACGCAGTATTTT.

V is TRBV27 and J is TRBJ1-4, with 10 bases fitting TRBD1. Losses at the gene ends were 5 bases for V and 0 bases for J; bases not matched to a gene: 6. The CDR3 totals 17 residues. Germline CDR1 is MNHEY and CDR2 is SMNVEV (reference sequence). In DNA form, the CDR3 reads TGTGCCAGCAGTCTGACAGGGGGCTCAACAACTAATGAAAAACTGTTTTTT. Its translation is CASSLTGGSTTNEKLFF. Full variable domain (rest looked up from reference TRBV27 and TRBJ1-4): EAQVTQNPRYLITVTGKKLTVTCSQNMNHEYMSWYRQDPGLGLRQIYYSMNVEVTDKGDVPEGYKVSRKEKRNFPLILESPSPNQTSLYFCASSLTGGSTTNEKLFFGSGTQLSVL.